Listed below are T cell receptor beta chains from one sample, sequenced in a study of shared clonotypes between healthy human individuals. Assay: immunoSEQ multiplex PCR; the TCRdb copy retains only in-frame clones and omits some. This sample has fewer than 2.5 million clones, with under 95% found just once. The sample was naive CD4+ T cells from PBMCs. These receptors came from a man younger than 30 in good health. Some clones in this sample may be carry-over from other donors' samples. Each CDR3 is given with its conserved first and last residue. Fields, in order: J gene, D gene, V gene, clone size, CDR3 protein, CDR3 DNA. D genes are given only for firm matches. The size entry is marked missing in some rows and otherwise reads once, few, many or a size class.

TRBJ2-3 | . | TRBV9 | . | CASSVRVRADTQYF | TGTGCCAGCAGCGTCCGGGTTAGAGCAGATACGCAGTATTTT
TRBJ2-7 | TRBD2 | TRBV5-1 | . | CASSFGLAGAGAYEQYF | TGCGCCAGCAGCTTCGGACTAGCGGGAGCGGGGGCCTACGAGCAGTACTTC
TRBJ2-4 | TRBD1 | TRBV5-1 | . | CASRDRGQAKNIQYF | TGCGCCAGTAGAGACAGGGGGCAAGCCAAAAACATTCAGTACTTC
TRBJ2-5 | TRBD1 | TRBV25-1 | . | CASRGTGVGETQYF | TGTGCCAGCAGGGGAACAGGGGTTGGAGAGACCCAGTACTTC
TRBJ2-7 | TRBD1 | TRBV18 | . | CASSPGTGTYEQYF | TGTGCCAGCTCACCCGGGACAGGGACCTACGAGCAGTACTTC
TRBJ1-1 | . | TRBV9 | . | CASSVAGHFGTEAFF | TGTGCCAGCAGCGTAGCGGGGCACTTTGGGACTGAAGCTTTCTTT
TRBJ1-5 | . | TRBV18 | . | CASSPPSASRVASQPQHF | TGTGCCAGCTCACCACCTTCAGCTTCCAGGGTTGCAAGTCAGCCCCAGCATTTT
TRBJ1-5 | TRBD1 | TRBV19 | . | CASSTLPGQGGYGNQPQHF | TGTGCCAGTAGTACATTACCGGGACAGGGAGGGTACGGCAATCAGCCCCAGCATTTT
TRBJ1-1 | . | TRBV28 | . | CASRVNGGEAFF | TGTGCCAGCCGGGTGAATGGGGGTGAAGCTTTCTTT
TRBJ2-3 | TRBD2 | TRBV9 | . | CASSRTSGDPTDTQYF | TGTGCCAGCAGCCGGACTAGCGGAGATCCCACAGATACGCAGTATTTT
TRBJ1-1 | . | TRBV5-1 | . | CASNVGQSMTEAFF | TGCGCCAGCAACGTAGGACAATCCATGACTGAAGCTTTCTTT
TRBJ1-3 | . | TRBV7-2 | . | CASSLRPARSGNTIYF | TGTGCCAGCAGCTTGCGGCCGGCACGCTCTGGAAACACCATATATTTT
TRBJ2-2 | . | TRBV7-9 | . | CASSFVWDLNPGELFF | TGTGCCAGCAGCTTTGTATGGGACTTGAACCCCGGGGAGCTGTTTTTT
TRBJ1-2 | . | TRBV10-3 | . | CAIGAGSGVSTYGYTF | TGTGCCATCGGGGCAGGTTCTGGGGTTTCCACCTATGGCTACACCTTC
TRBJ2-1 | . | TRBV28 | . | CASSTIRIEQFF | TGTGCCAGCAGTACCATTAGGATCGAGCAGTTCTTC
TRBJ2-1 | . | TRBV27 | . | CASSLSLAIHNEQFF | TGTGCCAGCAGTTTATCTCTAGCCATACACAATGAGCAGTTCTTC
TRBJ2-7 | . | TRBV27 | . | CASSLGGSYEQYF | TGTGCCAGCAGTTTAGGGGGTTCCTACGAGCAGTACTTC
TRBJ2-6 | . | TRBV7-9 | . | CASSRRLSGANVLTF | TGTGCCAGCAGCCGCAGATTGTCTGGGGCCAACGTCCTGACTTTC
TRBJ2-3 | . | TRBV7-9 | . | CASSLAGTSVVGDTQYF | TGTGCCAGCAGCCTCGCTGGGACGTCGGTAGTAGGGGATACGCAGTATTTT
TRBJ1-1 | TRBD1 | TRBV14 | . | CASSPGQGLSEAFF | TGTGCCAGCAGCCCAGGACAGGGCCTCTCTGAAGCTTTCTTT
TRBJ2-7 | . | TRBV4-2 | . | CASSQERISYEQYF | TGTGCCAGCAGCCAAGAACGTATTTCCTACGAGCAGTACTTC
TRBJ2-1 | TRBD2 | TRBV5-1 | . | CASSRGTSRERQFF | TGCGCCAGCAGCCGGGGGACTAGCAGAGAACGGCAGTTCTTC
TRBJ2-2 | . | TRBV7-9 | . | CASSLGLQGWRDTGELFF | TGTGCCAGCAGCTTAGGACTACAGGGTTGGCGCGACACCGGGGAGCTGTTTTTT
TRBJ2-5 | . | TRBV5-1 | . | CASSLGGVTETQYF | TGCGCCAGCAGCTTAGGGGGAGTCACTGAGACCCAGTACTTC
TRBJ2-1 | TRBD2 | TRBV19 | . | CASSTPGGATYNEQFF | TGTGCCAGTAGCACCCCGGGGGGGGCGACCTACAATGAGCAGTTCTTC
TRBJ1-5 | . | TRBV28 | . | CASSLSVGGPAQHF | TGTGCCAGCAGTTTATCGGTGGGCGGCCCGGCCCAGCATTTT
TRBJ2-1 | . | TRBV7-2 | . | CASSSPRATQFF | TGTGCCAGCAGCTCCCCACGGGCGACACAGTTCTTC
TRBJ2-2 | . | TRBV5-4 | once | CASSALQGPNTGELFF | TGTGCCAGCAGCGCGCTACAGGGCCCCAACACCGGGGAGCTGTTTTTT
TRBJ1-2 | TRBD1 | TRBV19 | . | CASSIVGTGNYGYTF | TGTGCCAGTAGTATAGTCGGGACAGGGAACTATGGCTACACCTTC
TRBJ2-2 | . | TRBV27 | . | CASSLNRNTGELFF | TGTGCCAGCAGTTTAAACAGGAACACCGGGGAGCTGTTTTTT
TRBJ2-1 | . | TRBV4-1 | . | CASSQGAVQGTEQFF | TGCGCCAGCAGCCAAGGGGCCGTACAGGGAACTGAGCAGTTCTTC
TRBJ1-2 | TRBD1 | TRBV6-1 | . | CASSESGTGVFGYTF | TGTGCCAGCAGTGAAAGCGGGACAGGGGTCTTCGGCTACACCTTC
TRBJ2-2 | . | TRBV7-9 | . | CASSLLEKRSGTNTGELFF | TGTGCCAGCAGCTTACTAGAAAAGAGGTCCGGGACAAACACCGGGGAGCTGTTTTTT
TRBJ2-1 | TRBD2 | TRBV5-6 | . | CASSFLAGDEQFF | TGTGCCAGCAGCTTCTTAGCGGGGGATGAGCAGTTCTTC
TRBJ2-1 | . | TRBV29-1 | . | CSVEKSSYNEQFF | TGCAGCGTTGAGAAGAGCTCCTACAATGAGCAGTTCTTC
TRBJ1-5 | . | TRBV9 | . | CASSVGGWYQPQHF | TGTGCCAGCAGCGTAGGGGGGTGGTACCAGCCCCAGCATTTT
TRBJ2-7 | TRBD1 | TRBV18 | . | CASSRTGGHEQYF | TGTGCCAGCTCGCGGACAGGAGGCCACGAGCAGTACTTC
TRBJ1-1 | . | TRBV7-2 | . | CASSFLWNTEAFF | TGTGCCAGCAGCTTTCTGTGGAACACTGAAGCTTTCTTT
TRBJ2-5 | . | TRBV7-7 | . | CASSPITSGTQYF | TGTGCCAGCAGCCCCATTACCTCAGGGACCCAGTACTTC
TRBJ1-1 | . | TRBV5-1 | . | CASSQSPGQPEAFF | TGCGCCAGCAGCCAGAGCCCCGGACAGCCTGAAGCTTTCTTT
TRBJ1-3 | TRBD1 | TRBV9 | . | CASSPWDREGNTIYF | TGTGCCAGCAGCCCCTGGGACAGGGAAGGGAACACCATATATTTT
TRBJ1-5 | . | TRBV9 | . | CASSVLRREQPQHF | TGTGCCAGCAGCGTCCTTCGAAGGGAGCAGCCCCAGCATTTT